The sequence of this TCR beta chain was determined in a study of CD8 T cells in ankylosing spondylitis. General study results and limits: Matched ankylosing spondylitis synovial fluid reportedly contained a significantly enriched population of disease-linked clones.

This clonotype was counted at least ten times. Its antigen is unidentified. TCRdb analysed the 5' RACE reads with MiXCR anew, one entry per CDR3 protein. The sample lists about 240,000 distinct CDR3 sequences, 7% to 10% occurring once. The source is a female donor with ankylosing spondylitis or in good health (not recorded which). The sequenced material came from blood, either unsorted or a sorted T cell fraction (not recorded which).

The CDR3 reads CASSSSPAGTSGRANEQFF. The CDR3 nucleotides read TGTGCCAGCAGCTCCAGTCCAGCCGGGACTAGCGGGAGGGCGAATGAGCAGTTCTTC. The chain joins TRBV11-1 to TRBJ2-1; 16 nucleotides align to TRBD2. Germline CDR1 SGHAT, CDR2 FQDESV (reference sequence). This CDR3 has 19 residues. V shed 4 bases, J shed 7 bases, and the junction held 13 bases outside the gene matches.